This is a list of T cell receptor beta chains from one sample in a study of cytomegalovirus exposure and HLA in healthy donors. TCRdb's table, derived via immunoSEQ multiplex PCR, lists solely in-frame clones and lacks some. The table shows roughly 230,000 clones, with 80% to 95% occurring only once. Sample: PBMCs. Receptor source: a girl aged 2 to 9 in good health and CMV-seronegative. Both conserved end residues are part of each CDR3. The D gene is left open where the match is weak. The size of a clone is reported for some rows only, either as once, few or many, or as a class for expanded clones.

j_gene	d_gene	len	abundance	v_gene	CDR3aa	CDR3nt
TRBJ2-5	.	13	.	TRBV12-5	CASAVDPGLAAYF	TGTGCTAGTGCTGTTGATCCGGGACTGGCCGCCTACTTC
TRBJ1-3	TRBD1	15	.	TRBV27	CASSRTGTIGNTIYF	TGTGCCAGCAGCCGGACAGGGACTATTGGAAACACCATATATTTT
TRBJ2-7	.	12	.	TRBV7-6	CARDNKTYEQYF	TGTGCTAGGGACAACAAGACCTACGAGCAGTACTTC
TRBJ2-5	.	14	.	TRBV6-1	CASSEGAAQETQYF	TGTGCCAGCAGTGAAGGAGCGGCGCAAGAGACCCAGTACTTC
TRBJ2-1	TRBD1	15	.	TRBV27	CASSLWTGVGNEQFF	TGTGCCAGCAGTTTATGGACAGGGGTCGGCAATGAGCAGTTCTTC
TRBJ2-7	.	13	.	TRBV27	CASSLSYSYEQYF	TGTGCCAGCAGTTTATCCTACTCCTACGAGCAGTACTTC
TRBJ2-1	.	13	.	TRBV6-5	CASSPRLNNEQFF	TGTGCCAGCAGTCCCCGACTGAACAATGAGCAGTTCTTC
TRBJ1-4	.	13	few	TRBV11-2	CASSFRRDEKLFF	TGTGCCAGCAGCTTCCGCAGGGATGAAAAACTGTTTTTT
TRBJ1-5	TRBD1	18	once	TRBV7-8	CASSLATRWDRGGQPQHF	TGTGCCAGCAGCCTCGCCACGCGTTGGGACAGGGGGGGTCAGCCCCAGCATTTT
TRBJ1-3	.	12	.	TRBV6-1	CASSGGRNTIYF	TGTGCCAGCTCCGGCGGGCGAAACACCATATATTTT
TRBJ2-7	.	12	.	TRBV29-1	CSVDAGTYEQYF	TGCAGCGTTGACGCAGGAACCTACGAGCAGTACTTC
TRBJ1-1	.	17	.	TRBV5-1	CASSLEVGGRPNTEAFF	TGCGCCAGCAGCTTGGAAGTAGGTGGCAGGCCTAACACTGAAGCTTTCTTT
TRBJ2-5	TRBD2	16	.	TRBV5-1	CASSFVSGRYQETQYF	TGCGCCAGCAGCTTTGTTAGCGGGAGGTACCAAGAGACCCAGTACTTC
TRBJ2-5	.	15	.	TRBV18	CASSPPGLPQETQYF	TGTGCCAGCTCACCACCAGGACTACCCCAAGAGACCCAGTACTTC
TRBJ2-1	.	13	.	TRBV5-4	CASSPGSYNEQFF	TGTGCCAGCAGCCCAGGTTCCTACAATGAGCAGTTCTTC
TRBJ1-2	.	14	.	TRBV6-5	CASSYSGANYGYTF	TGTGCCAGCAGTTACTCCGGGGCTAACTATGGCTACACCTTC
TRBJ2-7	TRBD2	14	.	TRBV9	CASSVSGGADEQYF	TGTGCCAGCAGCGTCAGCGGGGGGGCAGACGAGCAGTACTTC
TRBJ1-1	.	16	.	TRBV10-1	CASSESGRAGNTEAFF	TGCGCCAGCAGTGAGTCAGGGAGGGCAGGGAACACTGAAGCTTTCTTT
TRBJ2-7	TRBD2	17	.	TRBV5-4	CASSTYVRGLVKSEQYF	TGTGCCAGCAGCACATACGTCAGAGGACTAGTCAAATCCGAGCAGTACTTC
TRBJ2-1	TRBD2	16	.	TRBV7-6	CASSLMSGRGNNEQFF	TGTGCCAGCAGCTTAATGAGCGGGAGGGGAAACAATGAGCAGTTCTTC
TRBJ2-7	.	14	.	TRBV5-1	CASSLWQGGYEQYF	TGCGCCAGCAGCTTGTGGCAGGGAGGATACGAGCAGTACTTC
TRBJ1-1	.	12	.	TRBV6-6	CASQAAVTEAFF	TGTGCCAGCCAAGCGGCGGTCACTGAAGCTTTCTTT
TRBJ1-1	TRBD1	13	.	TRBV11-2	CASGAQGATEAFF	TGTGCCAGTGGTGCTCAGGGGGCCACTGAAGCTTTCTTT
TRBJ1-5	TRBD1	14	.	TRBV5-5	CASSPGTVNQPQHF	TGTGCCAGCAGCCCCGGGACAGTCAATCAGCCCCAGCATTTT
TRBJ2-7	.	13	.	TRBV28	CASGSEGGAEQYF	TGTGCCAGCGGCTCGGAGGGTGGGGCCGAGCAGTACTTC
TRBJ2-1	.	13	once	TRBV14	CASSQTGYNEQFF	TGTGCCAGCAGCCAGACAGGTTACAATGAGCAGTTCTTC
TRBJ1-1	TRBD1	13	few	TRBV19	CASSTGANTEAFF	TGTGCCAGTAGCACAGGGGCCAACACTGAAGCTTTCTTT
TRBJ1-2	TRBD1	18	.	TRBV9	CASSVGNGQDTRIYGYTF	TGTGCCAGCAGCGTAGGGAACGGACAGGATACGAGGATCTATGGCTACACCTTC
TRBJ2-1	TRBD2	13	.	TRBV5-1	CASSPAGGYEQFF	TGCGCCAGCAGCCCAGCCGGGGGGTATGAGCAGTTCTTC
TRBJ1-2	.	15	.	TRBV5-1	CASSLSPWADYGYTF	TGCGCCAGCAGCTTGAGTCCTTGGGCTGACTATGGCTACACCTTC
TRBJ2-7	.	13	.	TRBV4-1	CASSHLSSDEQYF	TGCGCCAGCAGCCATCTTTCTTCGGACGAGCAGTACTTC
TRBJ2-5	TRBD2	14	.	TRBV5-4	CASSPAGGGETQYF	TGTGCCAGCAGCCCAGCGGGGGGGGGAGAGACCCAGTACTTC
TRBJ2-1	TRBD2	18	.	TRBV9	CASSAYVSTSGGQDEQFF	TGTGCCAGCAGCGCTTATGTCTCAACTAGCGGGGGTCAGGATGAGCAGTTCTTC
TRBJ2-2	.	17	few	TRBV19	CASSSQGSWDYTGELFF	TGTGCCAGTAGTAGCCAGGGATCCTGGGATTACACCGGGGAGCTGTTTTTT